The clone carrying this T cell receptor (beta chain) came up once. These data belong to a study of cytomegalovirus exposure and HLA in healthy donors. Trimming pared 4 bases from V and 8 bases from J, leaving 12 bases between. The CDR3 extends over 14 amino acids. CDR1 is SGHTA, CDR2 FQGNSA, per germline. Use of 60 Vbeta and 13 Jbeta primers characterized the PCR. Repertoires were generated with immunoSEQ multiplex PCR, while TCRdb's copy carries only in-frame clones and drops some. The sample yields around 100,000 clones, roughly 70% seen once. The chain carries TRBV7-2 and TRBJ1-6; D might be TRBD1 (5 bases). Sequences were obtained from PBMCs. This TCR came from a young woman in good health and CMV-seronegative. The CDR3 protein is CASSSDTRDSPLHF. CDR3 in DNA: TGTGCCAGCAGCTCGGACACAAGAGATTCACCCCTCCACTTT.